These 7 T cell receptor beta chains share one sample of origin, sequenced in a study of T cells expressing NK-cell markers (dated by TCRdb to about 2020). The library was obtained by 5' RACE. The listed sequencing device is Illumina HiSeq 2000. The reads were reprocessed in TCRdb, with one entry per CDR3 protein sequence and no accompanying DNA. This sample's records show 350,000 to 500,000 distinct CDR3 sequences. The ten largest clones add up to roughly 8% of the sample. What was sequenced was blood T cells: a sorted CD56 or NKG2C T cell subset, CD4+ or CD8+ T cells, or bulk PBMC T cells (not recorded which). The receptor source for this set is a woman between 18 and 75 years old in good health.

This sequence joins TRBV5-1 and TRBJ2-1; TCRdb returns TRBD2, unconfirmable since there is no DNA. The CDR3 extends over 16 amino acids. Germline V gene data show CDR1 as SGHRS and CDR2 as YFSETQ. The CDR3: CASSLLSAGGQNEQFF.

V and J are TRBV7-2 and TRBJ2-3; TCRdb's D call, TRBD2, is unchecked because there is no DNA. The germline V gene encodes CDR1 SGHTA and CDR2 FQGNSA. The CDR3 contains 15 residues. CDR3 sequence: CASSLVVEATDTQYF.

The chain has TRBV20-1 and TRBJ1-4; TCRdb's D call of TRBD1 is untestable without DNA. CDR3 length: 14 amino acids. Looked up from germline, CDR1 is DFQATT and CDR2 is SNEGSKA (reference sequence). CDR3 in amino acids: CSAAPQYPLEKLFF.

This CDR3 is CASSPPGRQYEQYF. This chain links TRBV4-2 with TRBJ2-7; TCRdb outputs TRBD1, but without DNA this stays unchecked. Germline CDR1 and CDR2: LGHNA and YNFKEQ. This CDR3 is built from 14 residues.

The J gene is TRBJ2-3, the V gene TRBV7-8; TCRdb calls TRBD1, which cannot be checked without DNA. Looked up from germline, CDR1 is SGHVS and CDR2 is FQNEAQ. The CDR3 spans 16 residues. The CDR3 reads CASSILQTGAEDTQYF. Looking up the rest from reference TRBV7-8 and TRBJ2-3 gives the full variable domain: GAGVSQSPRYKVAKRGQDVALRCDPISGHVSLFWYQQALGQGPEFLTYFQNEAQLDKSGLPSDRFFAERPEGSVSTLKIQRTQQEDSAVYLCASSILQTGAEDTQYFGPGTRLTVL.

This chain connects TRBV6-1 to TRBJ1-6; the TCRdb D gene call, TRBD1, has no DNA to confirm it. CDR1 MNHNS and CDR2 SASEGT come from the germline V gene. This CDR3 region has 13 residues. The CDR3 sequence: CASSGTGDSPLHF.

The chain has TRBV12-3 or TRBV12-4 and TRBJ1-5; TCRdb selects TRBD1, and the lack of DNA leaves this call unchecked. This CDR3 has 11 amino acids. Here the CDR3 reads CASSLQGPQHF.